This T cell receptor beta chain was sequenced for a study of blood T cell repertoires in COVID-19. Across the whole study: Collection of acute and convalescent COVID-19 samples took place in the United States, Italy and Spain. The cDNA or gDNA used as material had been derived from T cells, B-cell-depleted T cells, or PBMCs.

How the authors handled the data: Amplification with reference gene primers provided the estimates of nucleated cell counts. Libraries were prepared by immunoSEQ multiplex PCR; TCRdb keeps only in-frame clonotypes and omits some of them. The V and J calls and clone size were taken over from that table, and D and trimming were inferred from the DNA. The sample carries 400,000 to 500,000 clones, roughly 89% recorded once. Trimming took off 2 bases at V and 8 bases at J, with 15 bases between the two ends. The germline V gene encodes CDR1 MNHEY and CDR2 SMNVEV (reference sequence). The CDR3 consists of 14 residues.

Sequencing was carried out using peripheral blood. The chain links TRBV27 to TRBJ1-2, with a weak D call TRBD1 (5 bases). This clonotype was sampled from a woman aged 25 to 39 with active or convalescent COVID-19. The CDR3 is CASSLGGTSGGYTF. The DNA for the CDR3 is TGTGCCAGCAGTTTAGGGGGGACTTCGGGCGGCTACACCTTC.